This T cell receptor (beta chain) derives from a study of CD8 T cells in Susac syndrome. Study-level background: Each patient with Susac syndrome, at the time of blood draw, was therapy-naive, on corticosteroids, or on intravenous immunoglobulin alone. Study results and limitations: The TCR sequencing and HLA analysis in the study involved a relatively small number of individuals, as the study acknowledged.

Diagnostic criteria for definite or probable disease, in their recently defined form, were met by the patients with Susac syndrome. It was with random hexamers that 0.5 to 1 ug RNA was reverse transcribed. TCR beta CDR3 was amplified by immunoSEQ covering 54 Vbeta and 13 Jbeta. A single record per CDR3 protein comes from TCRdb applying MiXCR to the immunoSEQ multiplex PCR reads. This sample has hundreds of thousands of distinct CDR3 sequences, with 85% to 95% found just once. CDR1 and CDR2 from the germline V gene are DFQATT and SNEGSKA (reference sequence). Losses at the gene ends were 6 bases for V and 4 bases for J; bases not matched to a gene: 5. CDR3 length: 13 amino acids. Note on this clonotype: Its antigen is still unknown.

This receptor was obtained from a human donor with Susac syndrome. The sequencing sample was made of CD4+ T cells from PBMCs. The J gene is TRBJ1-5, the V gene TRBV20-1, with 8 bases that match TRBD1. The CDR3 spells CSATDRGNQPQHF. For the CDR3, the DNA is TGCAGTGCCACTGACAGGGGAAATCAGCCCCAGCATTTT.